One and the same sample provided the 5 T cell receptor beta chains below, sequenced in a study of response to subunit inactivated influenza vaccine. TCRdb reprocessed the RT-PCR reads with MiXCR, giving one entry per CDR3 protein. The top ten hold about 26% of the sample, which has about 190,000 distinct CDR3 sequences, approximately 15% seen once. Sequencing used CD8+ T cells sorted from PBMCs, obtained around 5 days after vaccination. These receptors were taken from a man aged 50-60 years who received an inactivated influenza vaccine.

This clonotype was counted between two and nine times. This sequence joins TRBV11-2 and TRBJ2-1; TRBD1 might be the D (6 bases). Germline V gene sequence: CDR1 SGHAT, CDR2 FQNNGV. Trimming removed 4 bases at V and 5 bases at J, with 9 bases between. The CDR3 loop spans 13 amino acids. CDR3: CASSWDTNNEQFF. The CDR3 DNA sequence: TGTGCCAGCAGCTGGGACACGAACAATGAGCAGTTCTTC.

Points on this clonotype: Since a much larger clone is just one base distant, this may be a read error. The V gene is TRBV12-3 or TRBV12-4, the J gene TRBJ2-7; D remains unclear. This CDR3 is built from 13 residues. With 1 base removed from V and 5 bases from J, the gap between germline ends came to 9 bases. For the CDR3, the DNA is TGTGCCAGCAGTTTAGGCCCTACAGACGAGCAGTACTTC. Its translation is CASSLGPTDEQYF.

The chain carries TRBV5-6 and TRBJ1-5; D ambiguous. CDR3 length equals 14 residues. Germline V gene sequence: CDR1 SGHDT, CDR2 YYEEEE. V was cut by 2 bases and J by 6 bases, with 12 bases left in between. As DNA, the CDR3 is TGTGCCAGCAGCTTCGGAGCGGGTGGTCAGCCCCAGCATTTT. Translating gives CASSFGAGGQPQHF.

This clonotype was detected many times. The rearrangement links TRBV30 to TRBJ2-7, with D possibly matching TRBD1 (5 bases). This CDR3 spans 13 amino acids. The germline CDR1 and CDR2 sequences are GTSNPN and SVGIG (reference sequence). Trimming pared 2 bases from V and 1 base from J, leaving 9 bases between. The CDR3 region has the DNA TGTGCCTGGAGTCTAGGACATTCCTACGAGCAGTACTTC. It is translated as CAWSLGHSYEQYF. Based on the CDR3 plus reference TRBV30 and TRBJ2-7, the full variable domain is SQTIHQWPATLVQPVGSPLSLECTVEGTSNPNLYWYRQAAGRGLQLLFYSVGIGQISSEVPQNLSASRPQDRQFILSSKKLLLSDSGFYLCAWSLGHSYEQYFGPGTRLTVT.

This clonotype was counted ten times or more. The chain employs TRBV9 and TRBJ2-3; D not certain. V gave up 1 base and J gave up 2 bases, with 11 bases separating them. Germline lookup yields CDR1 SGDLS and CDR2 YYNGEE. This CDR3 region has 15 residues. The CDR3 bases are TGTGCCAGCAGCGTATCTATGGGATTCACAGATACGCAGTATTTT. As protein: CASSVSMGFTDTQYF.